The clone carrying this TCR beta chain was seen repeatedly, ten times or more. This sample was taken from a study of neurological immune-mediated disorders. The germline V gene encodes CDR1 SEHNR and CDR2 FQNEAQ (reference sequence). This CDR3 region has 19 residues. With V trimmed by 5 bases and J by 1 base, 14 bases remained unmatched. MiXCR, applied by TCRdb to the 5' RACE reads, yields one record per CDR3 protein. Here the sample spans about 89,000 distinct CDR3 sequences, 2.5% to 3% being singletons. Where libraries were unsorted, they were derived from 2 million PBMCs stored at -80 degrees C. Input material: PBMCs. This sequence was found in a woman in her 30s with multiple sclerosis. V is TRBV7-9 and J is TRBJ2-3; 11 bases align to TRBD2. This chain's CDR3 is CASSPTYASGRHRTDTQYF. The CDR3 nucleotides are TGTGCCAGCAGCCCCACCTATGCTAGCGGGAGGCACCGCACAGATACGCAGTATTTT.